The 10 T cell receptor beta chains below all came from one sample that was sequenced in a study of shared clonotypes between healthy human individuals. Method: immunoSEQ multiplex PCR; TCRdb's copy keeps in-frame clones and lacks some. The table records approximately 320,000 clones, about 74% of them present only once. The sequenced sample was memory CD4+ T cells sorted from blood. The subset here: CD45RA-negative fraction. These receptors all come from a man between 25 and 39 years old in good health.

This chain uses TRBV19 with TRBJ2-7, with D unclear. CDR3 length: 12 residues. V shed 4 bases and J shed 3 bases, with 7 bases lying between them. CDR1 is LNHDA, CDR2 SQIVND, per germline (reference sequence). The CDR3 DNA reads as TGTGCCAGTAGTAAGGACGGCTACGAGCAGTACTTC. Its translation is CASSKDGYEQYF.

In the case of this clone: Other DNA variants within this sample encode the same CDR3. V usage is TRBV5-4 and J usage is TRBJ2-1, with 9 positions matching TRBD2. Trimming removed 0 bases from V and 0 bases from J; junction bases left unmatched: 7. Germline CDR1 is SGHNT and CDR2 is YYREEE (reference sequence). There are 18 residues in the CDR3. The CDR3 sequence: CASSLGGLALSSYNEQFF. Here the CDR3 DNA reads TGTGCCAGCAGCTTGGGGGGACTAGCCCTAAGCTCCTACAATGAGCAGTTCTTC.

V gene TRBV19 combines with J gene TRBJ1-1; TRBD1 aligns across 11 bases. The CDR3 consists of 14 residues. With V trimmed by 7 bases and J by 1 base, 2 bases remained unmatched. Germline lookup yields CDR1 LNHDA and CDR2 SQIVND (reference sequence). This CDR3 is CASTGTGGNTEAFF. The CDR3 DNA is TGTGCCAGTACTGGGACAGGGGGGAACACTGAAGCTTTCTTT.

This clone was recorded a few times. This rearrangement joins TRBV10-3 to TRBJ2-2; D may match TRBD1 or TRBD2 (5 bases each). Germline V gives CDR1 ENHRY, CDR2 SYGVKD. With 7 bases removed from V and 5 bases from J, the gap between germline ends came to 14 bases. The CDR3 contains 14 residues. The CDR3 region is CAITGLKGTGELFF. CDR3 bases: TGTGCCATCACCGGACTCAAGGGGACCGGGGAGCTGTTTTTT.

This chain uses TRBV11-2 with TRBJ2-7; 11 bases map to TRBD2. From germline, CDR1 is SGHAT and CDR2 FQNNGV. The CDR3 spans 14 residues. Trimming removed 5 bases from V and 4 bases from J; junction bases left unmatched: 4. CDR3 coding DNA: TGTGCCAGCAGCGACACTAGCGGGAGTTACGAGCAGTACTTC. This codes for CASSDTSGSYEQYF.

V is TRBV2 and J is TRBJ2-5; TRBD2 matches 14 bases. CDR3 length: 14 residues. Germline V gene sequence: CDR1 SNHLY, CDR2 FYNNEI. J lost 4 bases, V lost 8 bases, and 3 bases had no gene match. Written as DNA, the CDR3 is TGTGCCAGCGGACTAGCGGGAGGAGGAGAGACCCAGTACTTC. It translates to CASGLAGGGETQYF.

The chain joins TRBV5-4 to TRBJ2-3; D is unresolved. The germline V gene has CDR1 SGHNT and CDR2 YYREEE (reference sequence). The CDR3 is 14 residues long. V was shortened by 0 bases and J by 4 bases, with 9 bases between the two germline ends. CDR3 nucleotides: TGTGCCAGCAGCTTGGTTCCGGGCTCAGATACGCAGTATTTT. Translating it yields CASSLVPGSDTQYF.

Ten or more counts support this clone. V gene TRBV5-6 combines with J gene TRBJ2-1; the D gene is possibly TRBD1 (6 bases). CDR3 length equals 16 residues. Per germline, CDR1 SGHDT and CDR2 YYEEEE. The ends were cut back, 2 bases at V and 0 bases at J, with 12 bases in the middle. The CDR3 is CASSFTGSSSYNEQFF. The CDR3 nucleotides are TGTGCCAGCAGCTTTACAGGGTCCAGCTCCTACAATGAGCAGTTCTTC.

The chain recombines TRBV10-1 with TRBJ2-7; 16 nucleotides agree with TRBD2. Germline CDR1 WNHNN, CDR2 SYGVQD (reference sequence). The length of the CDR3 is 16 residues. J lost 6 bases, V lost 6 bases, and 8 bases had no gene match. The CDR3 region is CASSETGTSGRGEQYF. The CDR3, as DNA: TGCGCCAGCAGCGAAACCGGGACTAGCGGGAGGGGCGAGCAGTACTTC.

This chain joins TRBV7-2 and TRBJ1-5; D is unclear. The CDR3 runs to 14 residues. Germline CDR1 reads SGHTA; CDR2 reads FQGNSA. The ends were cut back, 0 bases at V and 7 bases at J, with 10 bases in the middle. The CDR3 loop reads CASSLALKGQPQHF. In DNA, the CDR3 is TGTGCCAGCAGCTTAGCGCTGAAGGGCCAGCCCCAGCATTTT.